A single sample gave rise to the 22 T cell receptor beta chains below, sequenced in a study of identical twins. In TCRdb, the 5' RACE reads were re-called with MiXCR into one record per CDR3 protein. In the table there are a few hundred thousand distinct CDR3 sequences, 24% of which are singletons. This same sample was also taken into another study, of T cells expressing NK-cell markers.

The sample was CD4+ T cells sorted from blood. All receptors derive from a woman between 18 and 29 years old in good health.

The chain couples TRBV4-3 to TRBJ2-1; TRBD2 matches at 9 bases. J was trimmed by 6 bases and V by 5 bases; bases with no gene match: 5. There are 14 residues in the CDR3. Germline V CDR1 and CDR2: LGHNA, YSLEER. The CDR3 sequence is CASSNSGSGNEQFF. Here the CDR3 DNA reads TGCGCCAGCAGCAATAGCGGGAGCGGCAATGAGCAGTTCTTC.

This clonotype was seen repeatedly, ten times or more. The chain links TRBV5-1 to TRBJ2-7; 11 bases match TRBD2. The junction had 6 bases not matched to a gene; V was cut back by 3 bases and J by 4 bases. CDR3 length: 15 amino acids. From germline, CDR1 is SGHRS and CDR2 YFSETQ. CDR3 coding DNA: TGCGCCAGCAGCTCCCCGGGACTAGCGGCGTACGAGCAGTACTTC. Its protein product is CASSSPGLAAYEQYF.

V is TRBV12-3 or TRBV12-4 and J is TRBJ2-2; a possible D gene is TRBD1 (6 bases). This CDR3 is 13 amino acids long. Trimming removed 6 bases from V and 4 bases from J, with 9 bases in between. This CDR3 is CASSGQITGELFF. CDR3 DNA: TGTGCCAGCAGCGGACAGATCACCGGGGAGCTGTTTTTT.

This clonotype has a single count. The chain joins TRBV20-1 to TRBJ1-1, with unresolved D. V lost 7 bases and J lost 0, with 12 bases in between. CDR1 and CDR2 (germline): DFQATT, SNEGSKA (reference sequence). The length of the CDR3 is 13 residues. CDR3 protein: CSGGETLNTEAFF. CDR3 in DNA: TGCAGTGGCGGAGAGACCTTGAACACTGAAGCTTTCTTT.

This clonotype has more than one count but fewer than ten. The chain links TRBV3-1 to TRBJ2-2; D gene uncertain. The CDR3 has 16 residues. The germline CDR1 and CDR2 sequences are LGHDT and YNNKEL (reference sequence). Trimming removed 3 bases at V and 3 bases at J, with 14 bases between. The CDR3 region is CASSQRIAGYTGELFF. CDR3 DNA: TGTGCCAGCAGCCAGAGGATCGCAGGCTACACCGGGGAGCTGTTTTTT. Together with reference TRBV3-1 and TRBJ2-2, the CDR3 gives the full variable domain: DTAVSQTPKYLVTQMGNDKSIKCEQNLGHDTMYWYKQDSKKFLKIMFSYNNKELIINETVPNRFSPKSPDKAHLNLHINSLELGDSAVYFCASSQRIAGYTGELFFGEGSRLTVL.

The rearrangement joins TRBV5-1 to TRBJ2-3, with 8 bases lining up with TRBD2. V shed 1 base, J shed 3 bases, and the junction held 19 bases outside the gene matches. The germline V gene has CDR1 SGHRS and CDR2 YFSETQ. CDR3 length equals 20 residues. The CDR3 nucleotides read TGCGCCAGCAGCTTGAATGATCGTTCTAAGGCGGGAGGTTCGACAGATACGCAGTATTTT. Translation: CASSLNDRSKAGGSTDTQYF.

This clonotype has just a few counts. V gene TRBV20-1 combines with J gene TRBJ2-7, with 9 bases lining up with TRBD2. This CDR3 spans 14 amino acids. The germline V gene has CDR1 DFQATT and CDR2 SNEGSKA (reference sequence). The ends lost 5 bases at V and 5 bases at J; junction bases unmatched: 10. CDR3 coding DNA: TGCAGTGCTTCGCCGGGACTAGCCTACCACGAGCAGTACTTC. The encoded protein is CSASPGLAYHEQYF.

This clonotype was found a few times. The chain uses TRBV6-1 and TRBJ2-5; D is possibly TRBD2 (6 bases). V shed 11 bases and J shed 3 bases, with 19 bases lying between them. CDR1 and CDR2 from the germline V gene are MNHNS and SASEGT. This CDR3 comprises 14 residues. The CDR3 reads CAVRHRDSKETQYF. CDR3 in DNA: TGTGCCGTCCGTCACCGGGACTCCAAAGAGACCCAGTACTTC.

The chain employs TRBV10-1 and TRBJ2-7; TRBD1 is a possible D gene (6 bases). V lost 3 bases to trimming and J lost 2 bases, with 11 bases between them. Germline CDR1 reads WNHNN; CDR2 reads SYGVQD (reference sequence). The CDR3 sequence is 14 residues long. CDR3 bases: TGCGCCAGCAGTGAAGTGAGGACAGCCTACGAGCAGTACTTC. It specifies CASSEVRTAYEQYF.

This sequence joins TRBV7-2 and TRBJ2-1; 11 bases agree with TRBD1. Unmatched junction bases numbered 12, after V lost 6 bases and J lost 5 bases. The CDR3 extends over 17 amino acids. CDR1 and CDR2 (germline): SGHTA, FQGNSA. The CDR3 nucleotides are TGTGCCAGCAGAGACCGGGACAGGGGGAGCAGGCACAATGAGCAGTTCTTC. It yields the protein CASRDRDRGSRHNEQFF.

The count of this clonotype is one. The V and J genes are TRBV5-1 and TRBJ2-2; no firm D call. Looked up from germline, CDR1 is SGHRS and CDR2 is YFSETQ. V was clipped by 3 bases and J by 6 bases, with 9 bases between them. This CDR3 comprises 13 residues. CDR3 sequence (DNA): TGCGCCAGCAGCTGGGATTTAGCCGGGGAGCTGTTTTTT. Amino acid sequence: CASSWDLAGELFF.

This clonotype was found a few times. The chain has TRBV6-4 and TRBJ1-1, with TRBD1 matching over 8 bases. CDR1 and CDR2 from the germline V gene are MRHNA and SNTAGT. With 3 bases clipped from V and 4 bases from J, the junction kept 7 bases outside the gene matches. The CDR3 extends over 15 amino acids. CDR3 nucleotide sequence: TGTGCCAGCAGTGATTCTGGGACAGGAGGCACTGAAGCTTTCTTT. This codes for CASSDSGTGGTEAFF.

This chain's CDR3 is CAISWTGQETQYF. The DNA for the CDR3 is TGTGCCATCAGCTGGACAGGTCAAGAGACCCAGTACTTC. The chain carries TRBV10-3 and TRBJ2-5; 7 nucleotides match TRBD1. This CDR3 is built from 13 residues. The trim removed 6 bases at V and 2 bases at J, leaving 3 bases unmatched. The germline V gene encodes CDR1 ENHRY and CDR2 SYGVKD.

The rearrangement joins TRBV5-1 to TRBJ2-2; no definite D call. The germline V and J ends were trimmed by 2 bases and 8 bases, with 10 bases remaining between them. The CDR3 spans 13 residues. Germline lookup yields CDR1 SGHRS and CDR2 YFSETQ. CDR3 DNA: TGCGCCAGCAGCTTAAGGCCGGTTGGGGAGCTGTTTTTT. As protein: CASSLRPVGELFF.

The rearrangement uses TRBV7-6 and TRBJ1-5; D ambiguous. V was cut by 5 bases and J by 4 bases, with 12 bases left in between. The CDR3 length is 14 residues. The germline CDR1 and CDR2 sequences are SGHVS and FNYEAQ. For the CDR3, the DNA is TGTGCCAGCAGCCTTACCAGTAAAAATCAGCCCCAGCATTTT. It specifies CASSLTSKNQPQHF.

This clonotype was detected only a few times. CDR3 sequence: CASSSEILGATNEKLFF. The DNA for the CDR3 is TGTGCCAGCAGTTCTGAAATTCTGGGGGCAACTAATGAAAAACTGTTTTTT. The chain combines TRBV7-2 with TRBJ1-4; the D gene is possibly TRBD1 (5 bases). Germline V CDR1 and CDR2: SGHTA, FQGNSA. The CDR3 totals 17 residues. Trimming took off 6 bases at V and 0 bases at J, with 17 bases between the two ends.

This clonotype was picked up many times. CDR3 residues: CASSSLWGPTEAFF. In DNA, the CDR3 is TGCGCCAGCAGCTCCCTTTGGGGCCCCACTGAAGCTTTCTTT. The V call is TRBV5-1, the J call TRBJ1-1; weak D call: TRBD1 (5 bases). With 3 bases removed from V and 4 bases from J, the gap between germline ends came to 13 bases. The CDR3 totals 14 residues. Germline V CDR1 and CDR2: SGHRS, YFSETQ.

This clonotype was counted between two and nine times. The rearrangement links TRBV9 to TRBJ2-3, with D unclear. With 2 bases removed from V and 8 bases from J, the gap between germline ends came to 12 bases. The CDR3 spans 13 residues. Germline V gene data show CDR1 as SGDLS and CDR2 as YYNGEE. CDR3 coding DNA: TGTGCCAGCAGCGTGATTTCTAGAACTACGCAGTATTTT. It is translated as CASSVISRTTQYF.

The chain carries TRBV3-1 and TRBJ2-2, with a possible D match to TRBD2 (5 bases). The germline CDR1 and CDR2 sequences are LGHDT and YNNKEL (reference sequence). The CDR3 has 17 residues. V shed 4 bases and J shed 3 bases, with 18 bases lying between them. In nucleotides, the CDR3 is TGTGCCAGCAGCCTCATCGGGATAGCGAAAGACACCGGGGAGCTGTTTTTT. Its translation is CASSLIGIAKDTGELFF.

This clonotype was counted between two and nine times. This sequence joins TRBV5-6 and TRBJ2-5; 9 bases line up with TRBD2. Unmatched junction bases numbered 12, after V lost 3 bases and J lost 3 bases. Germline lookup yields CDR1 SGHDT and CDR2 YYEEEE. The CDR3 covers 17 residues. Here the CDR3 DNA reads TGTGCCAGCAGCTCGCCTAGCGGGACAGTGGTGGAAGAGACCCAGTACTTC. Amino acids: CASSSPSGTVVEETQYF. The whole variable domain, remainder taken from reference TRBV5-6 and TRBJ2-5, is DAGVTQSPTHLIKTRGQQVTLRCSPKSGHDTVSWYQQALGQGPQFIFQYYEEEERQRGNFPDRFSGHQFPNYSSELNVNALLLGDSALYLCASSSPSGTVVEETQYFGPGTRLLVL.

The chain is built from TRBV7-2 and TRBJ2-7; no clear D. This CDR3 comprises 15 residues. Trimming shortened V by 1 base and J by 1 base, and 11 bases separated the two germline ends. Germline CDR1 SGHTA, CDR2 FQGNSA. The CDR3 loop reads CASSLVPDPSYEQYF. In nucleotides, the CDR3 is TGTGCCAGCAGCTTAGTTCCGGATCCTTCCTACGAGCAGTACTTC.

This clonotype was observed at least ten times. Sequence at one end of the junction differs from germline and may be a read error. The chain has TRBV5-1 and TRBJ2-1, with TRBD2 identical over 7 bases. Germline V CDR1 and CDR2: SGHRS, YFSETQ. The CDR3 totals 15 residues. The chain's CDR3 is CASSLGGSSYNEQFF. Here the CDR3 DNA reads TGTGCCAGCTCACTGGGCGGGAGCTCCTACAATGAGCAGTTCTTC.